This T cell receptor (beta chain) emerged from a study of T cells in tuberculosis. Study information: IGRA-negative adolescents, IGRA-positive adolescents with latent tuberculosis and adults with active tuberculosis formed this South African cohort.

Time point noted: new active TB diagnosis, blood taken before or within 7 days of starting treatment. TCRdb's table, derived via immunoSEQ multiplex PCR, lists solely in-frame clones and lacks some. Of tens of thousands of clones listed, approximately 89% are singletons. Trimming cost V 3 bases and J 2 bases, with 10 bases left between them. CDR1 is SNHLY, CDR2 FYNNEI, per germline. This CDR3 region has 14 residues. Sequenced here: PBMCs, sampled at tuberculosis diagnosis. The sequence was collected from an adult with tuberculosis. The chain links TRBV2 to TRBJ1-1; D not certain. For the CDR3, the DNA is TGTGCCAGCAGTGAGCGGGGAGATAACACTGAAGCTTTCTTT. Encoded protein: CASSERGDNTEAFF.